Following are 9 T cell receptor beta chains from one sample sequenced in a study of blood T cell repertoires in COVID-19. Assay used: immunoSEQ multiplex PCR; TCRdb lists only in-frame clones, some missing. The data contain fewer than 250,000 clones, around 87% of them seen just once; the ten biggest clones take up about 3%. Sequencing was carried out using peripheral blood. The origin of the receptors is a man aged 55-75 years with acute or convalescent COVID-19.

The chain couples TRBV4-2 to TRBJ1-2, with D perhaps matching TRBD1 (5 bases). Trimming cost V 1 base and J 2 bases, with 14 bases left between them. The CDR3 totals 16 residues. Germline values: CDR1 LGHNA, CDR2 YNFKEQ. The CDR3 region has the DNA TGTGCCAGCAGCCAAGCTTCAGGGAACTTAAACTATGGCTACACCTTC. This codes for CASSQASGNLNYGYTF.

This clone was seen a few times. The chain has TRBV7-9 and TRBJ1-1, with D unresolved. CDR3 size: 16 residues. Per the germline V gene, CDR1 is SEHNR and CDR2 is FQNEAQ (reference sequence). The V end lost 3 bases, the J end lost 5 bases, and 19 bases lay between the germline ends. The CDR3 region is CASSFGIGSGDTEAFF. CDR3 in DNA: TGTGCCAGCAGCTTCGGGATCGGGAGCGGGGATACTGAAGCTTTCTTT.

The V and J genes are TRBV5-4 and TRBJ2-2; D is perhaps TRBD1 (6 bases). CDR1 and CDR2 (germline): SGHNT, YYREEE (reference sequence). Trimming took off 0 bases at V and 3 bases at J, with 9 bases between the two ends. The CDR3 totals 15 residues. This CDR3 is CASSLGTDHTGELFF. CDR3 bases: TGTGCCAGCAGCTTGGGGACAGACCACACCGGGGAGCTGTTTTTT.

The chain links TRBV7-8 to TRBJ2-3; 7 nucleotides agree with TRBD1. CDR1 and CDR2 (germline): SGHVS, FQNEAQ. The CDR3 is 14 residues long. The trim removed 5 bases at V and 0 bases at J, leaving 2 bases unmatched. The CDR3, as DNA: TGTGCCAGCAGCCAGGACAGGAGCACAGATACGCAGTATTTT. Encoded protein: CASSQDRSTDTQYF.

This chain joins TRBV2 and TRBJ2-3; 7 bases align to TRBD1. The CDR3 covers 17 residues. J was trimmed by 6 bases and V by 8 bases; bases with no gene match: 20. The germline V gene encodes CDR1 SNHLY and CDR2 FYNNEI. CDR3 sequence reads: CASLYFRQGRSLDTQYF. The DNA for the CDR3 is TGTGCCAGCCTATACTTTCGACAGGGACGGTCTCTGGATACGCAGTATTTT.

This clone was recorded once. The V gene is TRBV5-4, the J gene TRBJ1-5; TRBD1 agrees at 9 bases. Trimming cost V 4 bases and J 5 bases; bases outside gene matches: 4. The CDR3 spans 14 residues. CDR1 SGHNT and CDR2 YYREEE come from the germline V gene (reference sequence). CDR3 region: CASSTGQGDQPQHF. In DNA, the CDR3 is TGTGCCAGCAGCACGGGACAGGGAGATCAGCCCCAGCATTTT.

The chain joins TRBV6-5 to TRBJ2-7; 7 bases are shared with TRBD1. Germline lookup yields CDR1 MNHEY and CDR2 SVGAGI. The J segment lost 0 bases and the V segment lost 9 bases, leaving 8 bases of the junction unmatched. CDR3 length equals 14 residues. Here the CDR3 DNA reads TGTGCCAGTAAACCCGGGACAGCCTCCTACGAGCAGTACTTC. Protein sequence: CASKPGTASYEQYF.

CDR3: CASSPSGGRNTGELFF. The DNA for the CDR3 is TGTGCCAGCAGCCCGTCTGGCGGGCGGAACACCGGGGAGCTGTTTTTT. V is TRBV7-6 and J is TRBJ2-2; a possible D gene is TRBD2 (5 bases). This CDR3 comprises 16 residues. Germline CDR1 and CDR2: SGHVS and FNYEAQ. V dropped 5 bases and J dropped 1 base, with 14 bases sitting between them.

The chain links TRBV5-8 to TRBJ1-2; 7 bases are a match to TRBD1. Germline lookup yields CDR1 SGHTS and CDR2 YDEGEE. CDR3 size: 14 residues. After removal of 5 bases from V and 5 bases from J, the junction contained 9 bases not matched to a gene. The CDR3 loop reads CASSLRDRVYGYTF. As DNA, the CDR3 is TGTGCCAGCAGTCTCCGGGACAGAGTTTATGGCTACACCTTC.